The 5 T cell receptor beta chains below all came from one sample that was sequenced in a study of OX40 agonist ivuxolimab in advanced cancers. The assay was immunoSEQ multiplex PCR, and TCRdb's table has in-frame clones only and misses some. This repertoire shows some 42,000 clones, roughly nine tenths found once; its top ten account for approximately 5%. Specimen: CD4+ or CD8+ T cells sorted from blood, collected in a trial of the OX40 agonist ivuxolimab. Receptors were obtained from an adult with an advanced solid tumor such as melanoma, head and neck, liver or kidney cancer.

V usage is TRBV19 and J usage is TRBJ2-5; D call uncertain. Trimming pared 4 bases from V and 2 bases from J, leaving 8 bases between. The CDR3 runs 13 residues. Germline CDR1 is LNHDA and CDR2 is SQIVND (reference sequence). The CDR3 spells CASSTSAQETQYF. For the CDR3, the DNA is TGTGCCAGTAGTACGTCGGCTCAAGAGACCCAGTACTTC.

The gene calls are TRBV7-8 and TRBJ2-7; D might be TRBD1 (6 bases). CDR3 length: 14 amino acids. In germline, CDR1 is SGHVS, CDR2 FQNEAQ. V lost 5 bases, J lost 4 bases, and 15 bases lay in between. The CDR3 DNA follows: TGTGCCAGCAGCCTAACGACAGGCCCATACGAGCAGTACTTC. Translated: CASSLTTGPYEQYF.

The CDR3 region has the DNA TGTGCCAGCAGCGTTTCCGGGACATCGGGTGAAAAACTGTTTTTT. It specifies CASSVSGTSGEKLFF. The chain is built from TRBV5-5 and TRBJ1-4, with a tentative D call TRBD1 (6 bases). This CDR3 is 15 amino acids long. Looked up from germline, CDR1 is SGHKS and CDR2 is YYEKEE (reference sequence). Trimming stripped 4 bases from V and 7 bases from J, with 17 bases between. Full variable domain (rest looked up from reference TRBV5-5 and TRBJ1-4): DAGVTQSPTHLIKTRGQQVTLRCSPISGHKSVSWYQQVLGQGPQFIFQYYEKEERGRGNFPDRFSARQFPNYSSELNVNALLLGDSALYLCASSVSGTSGEKLFFGSGTQLSVL.

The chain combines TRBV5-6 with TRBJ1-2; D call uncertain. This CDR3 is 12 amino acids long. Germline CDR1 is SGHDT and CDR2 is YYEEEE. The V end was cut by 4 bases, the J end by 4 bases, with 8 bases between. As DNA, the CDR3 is TGTGCCAGCAGCGCGGGGAGCTATGGCTACACCTTC. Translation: CASSAGSYGYTF.

CDR3 loop: CASSHPWGSNEQYF. The CDR3 nucleotides are TGTGCCAGCAGCCACCCCTGGGGGTCCAACGAGCAGTACTTC. The chain uses TRBV7-2 and TRBJ2-7; perhaps D is TRBD1 or TRBD2 (5 bases each). CDR3 length: 14 amino acids. V shed 5 bases and J shed 5 bases, with 16 bases lying between them. Germline lookup yields CDR1 SGHTA and CDR2 FQGNSA.